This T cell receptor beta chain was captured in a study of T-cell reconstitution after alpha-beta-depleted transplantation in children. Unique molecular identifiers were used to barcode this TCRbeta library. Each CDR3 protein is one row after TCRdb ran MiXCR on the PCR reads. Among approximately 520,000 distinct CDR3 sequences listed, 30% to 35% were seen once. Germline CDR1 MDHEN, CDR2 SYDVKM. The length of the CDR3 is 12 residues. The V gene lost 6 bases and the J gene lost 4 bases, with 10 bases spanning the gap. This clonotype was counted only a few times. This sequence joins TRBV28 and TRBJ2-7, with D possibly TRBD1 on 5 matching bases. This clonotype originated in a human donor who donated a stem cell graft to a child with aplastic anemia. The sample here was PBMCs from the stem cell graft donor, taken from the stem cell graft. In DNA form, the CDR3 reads TGTGCCAGCAGCCAGGGTTTTTACGAGCAGTACTTC. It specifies CASSQGFYEQYF.